The present TCR beta chain was sequenced within a study of CD8+ T cells in alopecia areata. Reverse transcribed after extraction, RNA yielded cDNA as the sequencing template. Sequencing was performed with immunoSEQ multiplex PCR; in TCRdb, only in-frame clones are kept and a portion is missing. The sample shows about 110,000 clones, under 60% of them seen only once. The clonotype originates from a human donor with alopecia areata. Sequencing used NKG2D-low CD8+ T cells sorted from blood.

The CDR3 region has the DNA TGTGCCAGCAGTTTCCGACTAGTCACCGGGGAGCTGTTTTTT. As protein: CASSFRLVTGELFF. The V gene is TRBV28, the J gene TRBJ2-2; D is perhaps TRBD2 (6 bases). Germline CDR1 and CDR2: MDHEN and SYDVKM. Trimming took 3 bases from V and 4 from J, leaving 9 bases between them. The CDR3 is 14 residues long.